Listed below are T cell receptor beta chains from one sample, sequenced in a study of beta chain features in type 1 diabetes. Clones were read by immunoSEQ multiplex PCR, and TCRdb kept only the in-frame ones, dropping some. Counted here are some 350,000 clones, around an eighth occurring once; the ten biggest clones make up roughly 0.015%. What was sequenced was naive CD4+ T cells from blood. These receptors were collected from a woman under 30 with type 1 diabetes. Both conserved end residues are part of each CDR3. A D gene is named only where the DNA matches it firmly. The size of a clone is reported for some rows only, either as once, few or many, or as a class for expanded clones.

d_gene	abundance	v_gene	j_gene	CDR3nt	CDR3aa
-	few	TRBV9	TRBJ2-5	TGTGCCAGCAGCGTATCTCGGGGAGGCCGACAAGAGACCCAGTACTTC	CASSVSRGGRQETQYF
-	few	TRBV30	TRBJ2-2	TGTGCCTGGGGTACAGGGCGGGAGCTGTTTTTT	CAWGTGRELFF
TRBD2	-	TRBV7-2	TRBJ2-3	TGTGCCAGCAGGGTAATGGCGGGGGGAGCAGATACGCAGTATTTT	CASRVMAGGADTQYF
TRBD2	few	TRBV7-9	TRBJ2-7	TGTGCCAGCAGCTTAGCCCTAGCGGGAGTACACGAGCAGTACTTC	CASSLALAGVHEQYF
TRBD1	few	TRBV27	TRBJ1-2	TGTGCCAGCAGTTCCGATAACAGGGGTGGCTACACCTTC	CASSSDNRGGYTF
TRBD2	-	TRBV29-1	TRBJ2-1	TGCAGCGTTGAAAGGACTCTAGCGGACAATGAGCAGTTCTTC	CSVERTLADNEQFF
-	-	TRBV28	TRBJ1-5	TGTGCGAGCACACCCTATAGCAATCAGCCCCAGCATTTT	CASTPYSNQPQHF
TRBD2	-	TRBV18	TRBJ2-1	TGTGCCAGCTCCCCGGGAGGCTACAATGAGCAGTTCTTC	CASSPGGYNEQFF
TRBD1	-	TRBV7-9	TRBJ1-2	TGTGCCAGCAGCTACGGACAGGACCTCTATGGCTACACCTTC	CASSYGQDLYGYTF
TRBD1	-	TRBV5-1	TRBJ2-3	TGCGCCAGCAGCTTGGAACACAGGGGAACTACAGATACGCAGTATTTT	CASSLEHRGTTDTQYF
-	-	TRBV30	TRBJ1-1	TGTGCCTGGAGTACTACACCCGAAGCTTTCTTT	CAWSTTPEAFF
-	few	TRBV6-1	TRBJ2-7	TGTGCCAGCAGTGAATCGGGGTACGGCGGGTACGAGCAGTACTTC	CASSESGYGGYEQYF
-	-	TRBV5-1	TRBJ2-2	TGCGCCAGCAGCGTCGTCTCGACCGGGGAGCTGTTTTTT	CASSVVSTGELFF
TRBD2	few	TRBV28	TRBJ2-7	TGTGCCAGCGCCGGCGGGAGAGTCAACGAGCAGTACTTC	CASAGGRVNEQYF
TRBD1	few	TRBV5-1	TRBJ2-1	TGCGCCAGTAACGGACAGGCCCCTTACAATGAGCAGTTCTTC	CASNGQAPYNEQFF
-	few	TRBV30	TRBJ1-5	TGTGCCTGGAGTCGTTATAGCAATCAGCCCCAGCATTTT	CAWSRYSNQPQHF
-	-	TRBV9	TRBJ1-2	TGTGCCAGCAGCGTAGTTGCCGCCCTAGGGGGTTATGGCTACACCTTC	CASSVVAALGGYGYTF
-	-	TRBV5-1	TRBJ2-5	TGCGCCAGCAGCTTGTTGCCGGGGGAGACCCAGTACTTC	CASSLLPGETQYF
TRBD2	-	TRBV5-4	TRBJ2-5	TGTGCCAGCAGCCGGGGAGGAGCGGGAGGGGAGACCCAGTACTTC	CASSRGGAGGETQYF
-	few	TRBV2	TRBJ1-1	TGTGCCAGCAGTGGGGAGGGGGTCACTGAAGCTTTCTTT	CASSGEGVTEAFF
TRBD2	few	TRBV5-5	TRBJ2-3	TGTGCCAGCAGCTTTAGACTAGCGGGAGGGGGAGATACGCAGTATTTT	CASSFRLAGGGDTQYF
-	-	TRBV15	TRBJ2-1	TGTGCCACCAGCAGAGATCGTACTAGCAATGAGCAGTTCTTC	CATSRDRTSNEQFF
-	-	TRBV30	TRBJ2-4	TGTGCCTGGATCCCCCGCGTTCACGGAAACATTCAGTACTTC	CAWIPRVHGNIQYF
-	-	TRBV28	TRBJ1-2	TGTGCCAGCAGTTTGGCAGGGGTTGGCTACACCTTC	CASSLAGVGYTF
-	few	TRBV11-2	TRBJ2-7	TGTGCCAGCAGCCCACTCCGGCGGGACTCCTACGAGCAGTACTTC	CASSPLRRDSYEQYF
-	-	TRBV7-3	TRBJ2-5	TGTGCCAGCAGCTTAAAGGGGGGAGGGCGGGAGACCCAGTACTTC	CASSLKGGGRETQYF
TRBD2	-	TRBV19	TRBJ2-7	TGTGCCAGTAGTATTAAGCGGGGGAGCTCCTACGAGCAGTACTTC	CASSIKRGSSYEQYF
-	few	TRBV11-2	TRBJ2-2	TGTGCCAGCAGCTTAGACGCGGTCGGGGAGCTGTTTTTT	CASSLDAVGELFF
-	-	TRBV9	TRBJ1-2	TGTGCCAGCAGCGCGACAAGGGGTAACTATGGCTACACCTTC	CASSATRGNYGYTF
TRBD1	few	TRBV14	TRBJ2-5	TGTGCCAGCAGCCAAGAGCGACAGGGGGGCATTTTACAAGAGACCCAGTACTTC	CASSQERQGGILQETQYF
-	few	TRBV5-4	TRBJ2-5	TGTGCCAGCAGCTTGGGGCAAAACCAAGAGACCCAGTACTTC	CASSLGQNQETQYF